This TCR beta chain was sequenced for a study of T cell repertoires in cytomegalovirus infection. Turning to the study itself: CMV infection plus the matching HLA type was flagged by public TCR beta signatures.

Notes on the study in general: Identification of carriers of CMV plus the relevant HLA was achieved through cumulative public TCR beta family frequency. CMV-specific TCR beta clonotypes restricted by HLA-C dominated the ex vivo response.

Germline lookup yields CDR1 SGHRS and CDR2 YFSETQ. This CDR3 has 16 residues. V lost 0 bases to trimming and J lost 1 base, with 11 bases between them. For this clonotype: Its matching antigen is unknown.

TCRdb called the reads again in MiXCR, with one record for every CDR3 protein. The sample lists about 600,000 distinct CDR3 sequences, 20% to 25% occurring once. The sequenced sample consisted of CD8+ T cells from PBMCs. This clonotype was obtained from a human donor in good health (CMV status not recorded). Some clones in this sample may be carry-over from other donors' samples. The genes are TRBV5-1 and TRBJ2-1; D is undetermined. Here the CDR3 reads CASSLARLRSYNEQFF. The DNA for the CDR3 is TGCGCCAGCAGCTTGGCCAGGCTGCGATCCTACAATGAGCAGTTCTTC.